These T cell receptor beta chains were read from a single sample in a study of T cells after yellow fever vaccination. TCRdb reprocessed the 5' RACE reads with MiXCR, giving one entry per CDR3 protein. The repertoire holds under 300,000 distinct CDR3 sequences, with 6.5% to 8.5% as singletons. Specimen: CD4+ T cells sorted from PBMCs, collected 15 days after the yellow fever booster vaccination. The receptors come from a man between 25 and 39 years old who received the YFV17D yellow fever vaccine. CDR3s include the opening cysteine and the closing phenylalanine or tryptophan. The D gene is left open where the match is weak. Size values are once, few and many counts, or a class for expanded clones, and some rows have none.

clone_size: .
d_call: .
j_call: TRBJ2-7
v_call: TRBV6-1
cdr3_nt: TGTGCCAGCACTACACCTGGGACCCCCTACGAGCAGTACTTC
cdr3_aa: CASTTPGTPYEQYF

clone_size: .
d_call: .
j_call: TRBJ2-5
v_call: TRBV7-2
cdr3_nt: TGTGCCAGCCGCGGAGAGGGCCAAATATGGGAGACCCAGTACTTC
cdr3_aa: CASRGEGQIWETQYF

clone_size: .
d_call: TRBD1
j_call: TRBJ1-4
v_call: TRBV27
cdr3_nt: TGTGCCAGCAGTTTGGGACAGGGAGGCGAAAAACTGTTTTTT
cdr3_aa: CASSLGQGGEKLFF

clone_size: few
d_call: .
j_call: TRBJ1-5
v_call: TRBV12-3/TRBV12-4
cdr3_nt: TGTGCCAGCAGTTTAGACGGATACGAGCCCCAGCATTTT
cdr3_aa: CASSLDGYEPQHF

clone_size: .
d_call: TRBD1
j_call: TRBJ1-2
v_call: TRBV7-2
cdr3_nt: TGTGCCAGCAGCTCGTCGCCGGACAGGACAAGGGGCTACACCTTC
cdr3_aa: CASSSSPDRTRGYTF

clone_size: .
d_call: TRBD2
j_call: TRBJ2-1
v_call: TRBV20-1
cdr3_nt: TGCAGTAAGAGCGGGAGGGCCGCCAATGAGCAGTTCTTC
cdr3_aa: CSKSGRAANEQFF

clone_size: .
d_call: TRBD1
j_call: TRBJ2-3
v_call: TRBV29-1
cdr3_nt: TGCAGCCTCCTGACAGGGGGAACAGATACGCAGTATTTT
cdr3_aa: CSLLTGGTDTQYF

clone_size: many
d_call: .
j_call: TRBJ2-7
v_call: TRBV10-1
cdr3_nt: TGCGCCAGCAGTGAGTCGTTGGTCTACGAGCAGTACTTC
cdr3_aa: CASSESLVYEQYF

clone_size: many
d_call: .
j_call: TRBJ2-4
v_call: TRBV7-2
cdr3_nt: TGTGCCAGCAGCTTAGTTCAGGCCCTAGCCAAAAACATTCAGTACTTC
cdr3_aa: CASSLVQALAKNIQYF

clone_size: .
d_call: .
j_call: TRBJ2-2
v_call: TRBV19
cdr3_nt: TGTGCCAGTACCCCTCTGTGGGGGAGTGCGAACACCGGGGAGCTGTTTTTT
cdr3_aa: CASTPLWGSANTGELFF

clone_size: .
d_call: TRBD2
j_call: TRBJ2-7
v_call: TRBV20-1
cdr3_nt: TGCAGTGCTCGAACCCCTAGCGGCGTCTCTTTC
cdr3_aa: CSARTPSGVSF

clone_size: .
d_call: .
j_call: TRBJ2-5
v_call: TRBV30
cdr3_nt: TGTGCCTGGAGTGTAAAAGGTGGGGAGACCCAGTACTTC
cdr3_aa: CAWSVKGGETQYF

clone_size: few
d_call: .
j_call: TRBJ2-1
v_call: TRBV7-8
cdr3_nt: TGTGCCAGCAGCTCCCTAAGGGCAGCGGAGAAGCAGTTCTTC
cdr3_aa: CASSSLRAAEKQFF

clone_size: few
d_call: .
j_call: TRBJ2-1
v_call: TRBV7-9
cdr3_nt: TGTGCCAGCAGCTTAGATGCAACCTACAATGAGCAGTTCTTC
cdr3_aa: CASSLDATYNEQFF

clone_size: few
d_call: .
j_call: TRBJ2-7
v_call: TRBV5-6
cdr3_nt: TGTGCCAGCAGCAAGGGTGGGAGCTCCTACGAGCAGTACTTC
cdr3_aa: CASSKGGSSYEQYF

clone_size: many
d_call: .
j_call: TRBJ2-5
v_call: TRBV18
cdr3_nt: TGTGCCAGCTACCAGGAGGGCCACCAAGAGACCCAGTACTTC
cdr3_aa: CASYQEGHQETQYF

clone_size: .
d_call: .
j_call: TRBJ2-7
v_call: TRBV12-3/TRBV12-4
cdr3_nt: TGTGCCAGCAGTACCTCTAATCAAGGCTACGAGCAGTACTTC
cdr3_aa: CASSTSNQGYEQYF

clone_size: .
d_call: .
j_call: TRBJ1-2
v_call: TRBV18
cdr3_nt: TGTGCCAGCTCACCACCGAGCCGAAACTATGGCTACACCTTC
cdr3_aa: CASSPPSRNYGYTF

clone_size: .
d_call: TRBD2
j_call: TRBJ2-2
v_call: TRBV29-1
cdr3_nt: TGCAGCGTTACCGGGACTAGCGGGACCACCGGGGAGCTGTTTTTT
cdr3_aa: CSVTGTSGTTGELFF

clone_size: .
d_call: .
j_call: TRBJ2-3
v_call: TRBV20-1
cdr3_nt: TGCAGTGCTAGTGGAACAGGGAGGGCCCTCAGCACAGATACGCAGTATTTT
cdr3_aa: CSASGTGRALSTDTQYF

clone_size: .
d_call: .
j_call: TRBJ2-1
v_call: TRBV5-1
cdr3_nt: TGCGCCAGCACTTTGTCGGGAGCCTACAATGAGCAGTTCTTC
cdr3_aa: CASTLSGAYNEQFF

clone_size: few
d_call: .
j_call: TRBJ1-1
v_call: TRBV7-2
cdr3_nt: TGTGCCAGCAGCCCGCAAATCTACCTTCGGGGGGTGAACACTGAAGCTTTCTTT
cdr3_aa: CASSPQIYLRGVNTEAFF

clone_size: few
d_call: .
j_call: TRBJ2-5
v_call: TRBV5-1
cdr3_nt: TGCGCCAGCAGCTTGGCCCCTGAACGGAAGCTGCAAGAGACCCAGTACTTC
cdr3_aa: CASSLAPERKLQETQYF

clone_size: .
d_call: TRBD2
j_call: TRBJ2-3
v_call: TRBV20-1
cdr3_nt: TGCAGTGCTAGAGGCGTTGGGGCGGGAGGAAGGGCAGATACGCAGTATTTT
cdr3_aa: CSARGVGAGGRADTQYF

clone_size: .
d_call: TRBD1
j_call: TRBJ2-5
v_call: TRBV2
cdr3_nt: TGTGCCAGCACCGGACAGGGGGCTGGTGAGACCCAGTACTTC
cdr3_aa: CASTGQGAGETQYF

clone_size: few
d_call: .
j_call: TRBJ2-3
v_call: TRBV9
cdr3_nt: TGTGCCAGCACCGGTGGGGGCCACCTCACAGATACGCAGTATTTT
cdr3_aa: CASTGGGHLTDTQYF

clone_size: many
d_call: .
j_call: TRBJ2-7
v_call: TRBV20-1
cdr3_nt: TGCAGTGCTAGAGTCGTGCGGGGTGGAGGACCCTACGAGCAGTACTTC
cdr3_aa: CSARVVRGGGPYEQYF

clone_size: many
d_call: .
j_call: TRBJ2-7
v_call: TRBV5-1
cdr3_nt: TGCGCCAGCAGCTTGAAAGGGGACGGGGGTACCTACGAGCAGTACTTC
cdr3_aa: CASSLKGDGGTYEQYF

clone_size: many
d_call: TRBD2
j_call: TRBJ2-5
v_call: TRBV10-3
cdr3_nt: TGTGCCATCAGGGGGGGGGAAGAGACCCAGTACTTC
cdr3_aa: CAIRGGEETQYF

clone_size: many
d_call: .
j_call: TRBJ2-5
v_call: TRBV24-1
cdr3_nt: TGTGCCACCAGTGATCTCCGTGGGACCCAGTACTTC
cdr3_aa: CATSDLRGTQYF

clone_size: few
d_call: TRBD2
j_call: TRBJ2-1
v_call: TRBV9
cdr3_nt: TGTGCCAGCAGCGTAGCGGGACTAGCGGGAGTTGCGAATGAGCAGTTCTTC
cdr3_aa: CASSVAGLAGVANEQFF

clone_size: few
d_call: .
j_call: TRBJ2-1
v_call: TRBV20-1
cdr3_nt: TGCAGTGCTAGAGCCCCGGCTCCTCGCAATGAGCAGTTCTTC
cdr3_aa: CSARAPAPRNEQFF

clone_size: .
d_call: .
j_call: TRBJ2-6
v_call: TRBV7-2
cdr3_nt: TGTGCCAGCAGCTTAGCGCTGAACAGAAACTCTGGGGCCAACGTCCTGACTTTC
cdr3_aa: CASSLALNRNSGANVLTF

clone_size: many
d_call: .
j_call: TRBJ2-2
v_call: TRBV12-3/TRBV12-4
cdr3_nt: TGTGCCAGCATCGGGTCGGAGTCGTACACCGGGGAGCTGTTTTTT
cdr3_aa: CASIGSESYTGELFF

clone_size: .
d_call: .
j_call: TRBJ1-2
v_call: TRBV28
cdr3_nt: TGTGCCAGCAGTGGGATCCCCTATGGCTACACCTTC
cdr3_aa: CASSGIPYGYTF

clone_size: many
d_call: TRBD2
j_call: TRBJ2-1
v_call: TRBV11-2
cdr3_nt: TGTGCCAGCAGCGCAGGACTAGCGAAATACAATGAGCAGTTCTTC
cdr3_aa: CASSAGLAKYNEQFF